What follows is one T cell receptor (beta chain) and its context. What it recognizes is unknown. The deep-level immunoSEQ assay was used. Profiling relied on immunoSEQ multiplex PCR, and the TCRdb table lists in-frame clones only, not all of them. The sample shows approximately 460,000 clones, approximately 80% of them seen only once. Germline lookup yields CDR1 MDHEN and CDR2 SYDVKM. This CDR3 has 15 residues. The V and J ends lost 6 bases and 4 bases respectively, with 16 bases between them. These data originate in a study of shared clonotypes between healthy human individuals. Samples left unsorted employed approximately 83 million PBMCs for genomic DNA. Whole-study results and caveats: Represented genetic and exposure-history diversity was restricted by having few donors.

The chain couples TRBV28 to TRBJ2-1; the D is unclear. The sequence came from a woman in her thirties or forties in good health. Some clones in this sample may be carry-over from other donors' samples. The sequenced sample consisted of PBMCs. The CDR3 region has the DNA TGTGCCAGCAGGACCCCCGAAGCGTCATACAATGAGCAGTTCTTC. It encodes CASRTPEASYNEQFF.